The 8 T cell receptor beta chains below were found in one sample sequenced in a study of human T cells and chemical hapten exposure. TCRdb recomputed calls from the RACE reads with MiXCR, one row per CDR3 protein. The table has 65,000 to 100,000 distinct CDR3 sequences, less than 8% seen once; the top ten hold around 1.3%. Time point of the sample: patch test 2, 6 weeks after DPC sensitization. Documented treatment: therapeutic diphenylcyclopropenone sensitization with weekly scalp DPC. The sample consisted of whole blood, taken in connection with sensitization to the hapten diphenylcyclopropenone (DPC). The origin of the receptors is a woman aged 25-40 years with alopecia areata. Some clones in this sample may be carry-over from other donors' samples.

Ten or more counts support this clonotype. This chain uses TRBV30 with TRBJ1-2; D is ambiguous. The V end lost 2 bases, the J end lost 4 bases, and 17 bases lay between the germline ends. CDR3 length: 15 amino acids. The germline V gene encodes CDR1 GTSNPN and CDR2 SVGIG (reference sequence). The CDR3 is CAWSRGESKSYGYTF. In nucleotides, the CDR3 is TGTGCCTGGAGTCGAGGAGAGAGTAAGTCCTATGGCTACACCTTC.

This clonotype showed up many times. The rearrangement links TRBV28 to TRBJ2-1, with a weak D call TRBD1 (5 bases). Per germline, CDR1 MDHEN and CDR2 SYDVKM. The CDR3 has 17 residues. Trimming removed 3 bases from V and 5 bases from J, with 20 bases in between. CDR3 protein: CASSFTKTPKGHNEQFF. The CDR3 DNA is TGTGCCAGCAGTTTCACCAAAACTCCTAAGGGGCACAATGAGCAGTTCTTC.

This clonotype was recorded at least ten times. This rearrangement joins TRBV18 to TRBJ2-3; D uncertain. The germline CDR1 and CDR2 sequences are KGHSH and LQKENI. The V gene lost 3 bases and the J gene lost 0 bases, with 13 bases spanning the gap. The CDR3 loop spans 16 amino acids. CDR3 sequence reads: CASSPDMDASTDTQYF. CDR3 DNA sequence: TGTGCCAGCTCACCTGATATGGATGCTAGCACAGATACGCAGTATTTT.

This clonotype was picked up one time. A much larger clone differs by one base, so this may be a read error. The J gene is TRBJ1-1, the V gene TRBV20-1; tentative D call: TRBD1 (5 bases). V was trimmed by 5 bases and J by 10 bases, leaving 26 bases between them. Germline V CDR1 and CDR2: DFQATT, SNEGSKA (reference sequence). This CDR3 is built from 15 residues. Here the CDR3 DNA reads TGCAGTGCTTGTACCCTTTTCGTCTCGGGGGAGGTAGCTTTCTTT. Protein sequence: CSACTLFVSGEVAFF.

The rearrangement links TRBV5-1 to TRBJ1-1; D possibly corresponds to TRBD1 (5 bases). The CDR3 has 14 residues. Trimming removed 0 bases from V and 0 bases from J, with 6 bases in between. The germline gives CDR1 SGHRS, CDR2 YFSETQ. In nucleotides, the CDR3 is TGCGCCAGCAGCTTGGACAGGATGAACACTGAAGCTTTCTTT. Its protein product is CASSLDRMNTEAFF.

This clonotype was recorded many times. In DNA, the CDR3 is TGTGCCACCAGCAGAGATAGGGGGAACTACGAGCAGTACTTC. Translated, it gives CATSRDRGNYEQYF. The genes are TRBV15 and TRBJ2-7; D perhaps matches TRBD1 (6 bases). This CDR3 region has 14 residues. Germline V gene sequence: CDR1 LNHNV, CDR2 YYDKDF (reference sequence). Trimming removed 0 bases at V and 3 bases at J, with 9 bases between. The full variable domain, completed using reference TRBV15 and TRBJ2-7, is DAMVIQNPRYQVTQFGKPVTLSCSQTLNHNVMYWYQQKSSQAPKLLFHYYDKDFNNEADTPDNFQSRRPNTSFCFLDIRSPGLGDTAMYLCATSRDRGNYEQYFGPGTRLTVT.

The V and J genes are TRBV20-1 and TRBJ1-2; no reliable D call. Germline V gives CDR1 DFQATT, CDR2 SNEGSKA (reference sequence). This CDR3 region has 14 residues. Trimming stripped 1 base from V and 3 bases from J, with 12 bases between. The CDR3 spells CSARVSGRDYGYTF. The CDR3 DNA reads TGCAGTGCTAGAGTCTCCGGACGGGACTATGGCTACACCTTC.

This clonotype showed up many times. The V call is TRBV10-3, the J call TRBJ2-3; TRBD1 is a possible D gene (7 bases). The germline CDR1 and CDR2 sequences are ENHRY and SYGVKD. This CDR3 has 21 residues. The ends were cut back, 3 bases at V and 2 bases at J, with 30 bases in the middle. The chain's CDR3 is CAISDPVRRDSTSPHTDTQYF. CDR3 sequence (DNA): TGTGCCATCAGTGACCCTGTAAGGCGGGACAGCACCTCCCCCCACACAGATACGCAGTATTTT.